The text below deals with one T cell receptor (beta chain). Per germline, CDR1 SGHVS and CDR2 FQNEAQ. This CDR3 has 14 amino acids. V was shortened by 5 bases and J by 6 bases, with 16 bases between the two germline ends. TCRdb's copy holds only in-frame clones and misses some; the assay was immunoSEQ multiplex PCR. This sample has about 400,000 clones, with 88% found just once. This entry comes from a study of blood T cell repertoires in COVID-19. Study-level background: Acute-phase and convalescent COVID-19 samples originated in the United States, Italy and Spain.

What was sequenced was PBMCs or T cells enriched from blood (not recorded which). This clonotype originated in a woman between 40 and 55 years old with acute COVID-19. J is TRBJ1-1 and V is TRBV7-8; tentative D call: TRBD1 (5 bases). The CDR3 region has the DNA TGTGCCAGCAGCCCCTGGGGGGAGTTCGCTGAAGCTTTCTTT. Residues: CASSPWGEFAEAFF.